What follows describes a single T cell receptor beta chain. The sample belongs to a study of blood T cell repertoires in COVID-19. Study-level background: PBMCs, B-cell-depleted T cells, or T cells provided the cDNA or gDNA that made up the material.

Per the germline V gene, CDR1 is SGHNT and CDR2 is YENEEA. The CDR3 loop spans 17 amino acids. The J segment lost 5 bases and the V segment lost 2 bases, leaving 6 bases of the junction unmatched. Produced via immunoSEQ multiplex PCR; TCRdb's table is partial and in-frame only. The top ten hold under 3% of the sample, which has over 100,000 clones, 70% to 90% seen once. Sequenced sample: peripheral blood. The TCR was taken from a man aged 45-65 years with active or convalescent COVID-19. The J gene is TRBJ2-7, the V gene TRBV11-3; TRBD2 matches at 16 bases. DNA for the CDR3: TGTGCCAGCAGCTTAAATTTAGGGACTAGCGGGGGGGACGAGCAGTACTTC. The encoded protein is CASSLNLGTSGGDEQYF.